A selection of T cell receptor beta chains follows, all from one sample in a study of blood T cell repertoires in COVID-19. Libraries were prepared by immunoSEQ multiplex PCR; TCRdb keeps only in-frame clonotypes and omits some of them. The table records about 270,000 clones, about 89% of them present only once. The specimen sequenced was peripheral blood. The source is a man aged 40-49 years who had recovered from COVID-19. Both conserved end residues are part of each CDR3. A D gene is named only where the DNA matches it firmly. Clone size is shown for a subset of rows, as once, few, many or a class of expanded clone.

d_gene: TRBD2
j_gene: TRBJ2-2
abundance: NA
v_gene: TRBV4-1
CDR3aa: CASASGGTGELFF
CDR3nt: TGCGCCAGCGCTAGCGGTGGGACCGGGGAGCTGTTTTTT

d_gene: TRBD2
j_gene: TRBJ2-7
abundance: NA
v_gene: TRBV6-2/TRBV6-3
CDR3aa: CASSKGLADSYEQYF
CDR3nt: TGTGCCAGCAGCAAGGGACTAGCGGATTCCTACGAGCAGTACTTC

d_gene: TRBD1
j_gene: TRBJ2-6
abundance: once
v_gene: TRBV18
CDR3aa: CASSPLRQGWANVLTF
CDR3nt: TGTGCCAGCTCACCCCTTCGACAGGGTTGGGCCAACGTCCTGACTTTC

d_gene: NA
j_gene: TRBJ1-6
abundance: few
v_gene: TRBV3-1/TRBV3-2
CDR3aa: CASSQVESGSPLHF
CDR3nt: TGTGCCAGCAGCCAAGTGGAGAGTGGCTCACCCCTCCACTTT

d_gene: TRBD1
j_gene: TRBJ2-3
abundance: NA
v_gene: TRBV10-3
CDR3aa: CAITPGTGDTDTQYF
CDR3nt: TGTGCCATCACCCCCGGGACAGGGGACACAGATACGCAGTATTTT

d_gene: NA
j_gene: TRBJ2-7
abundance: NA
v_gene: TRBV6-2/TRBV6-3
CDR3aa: CASSEHSYEQYF
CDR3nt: TGTGCCAGCAGCGAGCATTCCTACGAGCAGTACTTC

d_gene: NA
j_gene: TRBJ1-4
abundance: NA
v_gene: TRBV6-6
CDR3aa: CASSYSAEKLFF
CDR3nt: TGTGCCAGCAGTTACTCGGCAGAAAAACTGTTTTTT

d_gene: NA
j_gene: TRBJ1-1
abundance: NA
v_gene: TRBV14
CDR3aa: CASSQGVPRGREAFF
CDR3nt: TGTGCCAGCAGCCAAGGAGTGCCCCGGGGTCGGGAAGCTTTCTTT

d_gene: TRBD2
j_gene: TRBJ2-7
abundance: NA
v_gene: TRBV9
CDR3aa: CASSAGDAGVKIYEQYF
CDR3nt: TGTGCCAGCAGCGCGGGGGATGCGGGAGTAAAGATATACGAGCAGTACTTC

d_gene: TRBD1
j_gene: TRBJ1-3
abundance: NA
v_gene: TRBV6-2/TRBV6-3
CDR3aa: CTSSLRTGDDGNTIYF
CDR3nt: TGTACCAGCAGCTTACGGACAGGGGACGATGGAAACACCATATATTTT

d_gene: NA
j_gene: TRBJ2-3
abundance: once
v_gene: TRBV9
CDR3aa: CASSVGGPTDTQYF
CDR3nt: TGTGCCAGCAGCGTAGGCGGCCCCACAGATACGCAGTATTTT

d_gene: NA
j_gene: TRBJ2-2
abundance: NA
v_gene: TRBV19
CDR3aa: CASSMLSGFTGELFF
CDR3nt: TGTGCCAGTAGTATGCTCAGCGGGTTCACCGGGGAGCTGTTTTTT

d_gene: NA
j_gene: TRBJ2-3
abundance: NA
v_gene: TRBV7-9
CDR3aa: CASSPQADTQYF
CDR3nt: TGTGCCAGCAGCCCACAGGCAGATACGCAGTATTTT

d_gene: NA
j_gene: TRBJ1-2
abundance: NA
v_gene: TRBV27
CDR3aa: CASSFQPRDKAGYTF
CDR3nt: TGTGCCAGCAGTTTCCAACCCCGGGACAAGGCTGGCTACACCTTC